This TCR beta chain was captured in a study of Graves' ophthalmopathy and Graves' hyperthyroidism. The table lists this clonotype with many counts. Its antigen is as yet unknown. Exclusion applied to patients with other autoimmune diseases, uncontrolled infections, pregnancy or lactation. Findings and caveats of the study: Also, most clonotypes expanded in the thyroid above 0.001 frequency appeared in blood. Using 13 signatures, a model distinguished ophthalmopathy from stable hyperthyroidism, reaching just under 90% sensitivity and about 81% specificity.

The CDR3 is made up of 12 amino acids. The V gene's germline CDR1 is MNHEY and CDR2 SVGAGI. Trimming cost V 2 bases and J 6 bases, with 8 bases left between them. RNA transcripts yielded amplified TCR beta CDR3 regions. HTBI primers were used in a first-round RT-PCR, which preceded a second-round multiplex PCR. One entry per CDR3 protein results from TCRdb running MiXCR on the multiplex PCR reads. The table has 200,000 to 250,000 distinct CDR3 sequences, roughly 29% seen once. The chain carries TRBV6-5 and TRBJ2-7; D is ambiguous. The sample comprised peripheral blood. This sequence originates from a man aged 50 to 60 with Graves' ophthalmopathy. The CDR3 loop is CASSYPTGEQYF. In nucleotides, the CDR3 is TGTGCCAGCAGTTACCCCACGGGCGAGCAGTACTTC.